This T cell receptor beta chain was found in a study of blood T cell repertoires in COVID-19. Overall study context: Acute-phase and convalescent COVID-19 samples originated in the United States, Italy and Spain. Sources were T cells, B-cell-depleted T cells, or PBMCs; the material itself was cDNA or gDNA.

The authors' processing: Researchers report that nucleated cell counts were estimated from reference gene primer amplification. Sequencing used immunoSEQ multiplex PCR; TCRdb keeps in-frame clones, though not all of them. D and trimming were read from the DNA, whereas the V and J calls and clone size are those reported in that table. The table shows 97,000 or so clones, with roughly 90% occurring only once. The CDR3 has 17 amino acids. V dropped 0 bases and J dropped 3; count of bases not matched to a gene: 6. Germline assignment: CDR1 LNHDA and CDR2 SQIVND (reference sequence). The rearrangement joins TRBV19 to TRBJ2-3; 10 nucleotides agree with TRBD2. The receptor's source is a woman aged 45 to 65 with COVID-19, enrolled during active disease. Sequenced: peripheral blood. In nucleotides, the CDR3 is TGTGCCAGTAGTATAGACATAGCGGGGGGCGGTACAGATACGCAGTATTTT. As protein: CASSIDIAGGGTDTQYF. Using reference TRBV19 and TRBJ2-3 for the parts outside the CDR3, the full variable domain is DGGITQSPKYLFRKEGQNVTLSCEQNLNHDAMYWYRQDPGQGLRLIYYSQIVNDFQKGDIAEGYSVSREKKESFPLTVTSAQKNPTAFYLCASSIDIAGGGTDTQYFGPGTRLTVL.